Following are 21 T cell receptor beta chains from one sample sequenced in a study of cytomegalovirus exposure and HLA in healthy donors. The study ran its PCR with 60 Vbeta and 13 Jbeta primers. Libraries were prepared by immunoSEQ multiplex PCR; TCRdb keeps only in-frame clonotypes and omits some of them. The sample holds some 110,000 clones; more than 60% are singletons and the top ten take about 13%. Sequenced input: PBMCs. The receptors derive from a woman aged 55 to 70 in good health and CMV-seropositive.

The genes are TRBV18 and TRBJ2-4; 11 positions agree with TRBD2. Germline V gene lookup returns CDR1 KGHSH and CDR2 LQKENI. The CDR3 covers 17 residues. The junction had 7 bases not matched to a gene; V was cut back by 3 bases and J by 3 bases. CDR3 nucleotide sequence: TGTGCCAGCTCACCGGCTAGCGGGAGGAATGGCAAAAACATTCAGTACTTC. Residues: CASSPASGRNGKNIQYF.

This clone was seen a single time. The chain links TRBV7-6 to TRBJ2-2, with TRBD1 matching over 7 bases. CDR3 size: 14 residues. The V segment lost 4 bases and the J segment 6 bases; nucleotides outside the gene matches: 5. In germline, CDR1 is SGHVS, CDR2 FNYEAQ. CDR3 DNA sequence: TGTGCCAGCAGCTCAACACAGGGGCCCGGGGAGCTGTTTTTT. Encoded protein: CASSSTQGPGELFF.

This sequence joins TRBV30 and TRBJ1-6; D remains unclear. In germline, CDR1 is GTSNPN, CDR2 SVGIG (reference sequence). The CDR3 loop spans 12 amino acids. Trimming shortened V by 0 bases and J by 6 bases, and 3 bases separated the two germline ends. In nucleotides, the CDR3 is TGTGCCTGGAGTGTGAGTAATTCACCCCTCCACTTT. Its protein is CAWSVSNSPLHF.

This clone has only a few counts. The chain recombines TRBV7-3 with TRBJ2-1; 7 positions match TRBD1. The J segment lost 10 bases and the V segment lost 3 bases, leaving 6 bases of the junction unmatched. This CDR3 has 13 amino acids. CDR1 is SGHTA, CDR2 FQGTGA, per germline. The CDR3 protein is CASSFSQGEEQFF. CDR3 DNA: TGTGCCAGCAGCTTCAGTCAGGGGGAAGAGCAGTTCTTC. Complete variable domain (other parts from reference TRBV7-3 and TRBJ2-1): GAGVSQTPSNKVTEKGKYVELRCDPISGHTALYWYRQSLGQGPEFLIYFQGTGAADDSGLPNDRFFAVRPEGSVSTLKIQRTERGDSAVYLCASSFSQGEEQFFGPGTRLTVL.

The genes are TRBV4-3 and TRBJ2-7; D possibly corresponds to TRBD2 (6 bases). Trimming took off 4 bases at V and 0 bases at J, with 13 bases between the two ends. The CDR3 spans 15 residues. Per germline, CDR1 LGHNA and CDR2 YSLEER. The CDR3 loop reads CASSPGRGSSYEQYF. CDR3 DNA: TGCGCCAGCAGCCCCGGACGGGGGAGCTCCTACGAGCAGTACTTC.

The rearrangement uses TRBV28 and TRBJ1-2; tentative D call: TRBD1 (6 bases). Germline V gene data show CDR1 as MDHEN and CDR2 as SYDVKM. Trimming took 4 bases from V and 7 from J, leaving 10 bases between them. CDR3 size: 12 residues. The CDR3 DNA is TGTGCCAGCAGTTATCGGGGGGCTGGCTACACCTTC. Its protein is CASSYRGAGYTF.

V usage is TRBV29-1 and J usage is TRBJ1-5, with D possibly TRBD1 on 5 matching bases. The CDR3 is 14 residues long. Germline V gene data show CDR1 as SQVTM and CDR2 as ANQGSEA. Between the trimmed V and J ends, which lost 4 bases and 1 base, there was a span of 11 bases. The CDR3 region is CSVAQQESNQPQHF. CDR3 nucleotides: TGCAGCGTTGCTCAACAGGAAAGCAATCAGCCCCAGCATTTT.

This clone was seen once. This chain joins TRBV6-6 and TRBJ1-4; D is unresolved. The CDR3 runs to 16 residues. CDR1 and CDR2 from the germline V gene are MNHNY and SVGAGI (reference sequence). V lost 2 bases, J lost 0 bases, and 10 bases lay in between. This chain's CDR3 is CASSYGVATTNEKLFF. DNA for the CDR3: TGTGCCAGCAGTTACGGAGTGGCAACAACTAATGAAAAACTGTTTTTT.

V gene TRBV11-2 combines with J gene TRBJ2-1, with 9 bases that match TRBD2. CDR1 and CDR2 from the germline V gene are SGHAT and FQNNGV. The J segment lost 10 bases and the V segment lost 2 bases, leaving 9 bases of the junction unmatched. There are 15 residues in the CDR3. CDR3 in amino acids: CASSLQGLAFHEQFF. DNA for the CDR3: TGTGCCAGCAGCTTACAGGGACTAGCATTTCACGAGCAGTTCTTC.

The chain is built from TRBV5-4 and TRBJ1-1, with 7 bases matching TRBD1. The trim removed 4 bases at V and 1 base at J, leaving 10 bases unmatched. The CDR3 runs to 16 residues. The germline gives CDR1 SGHNT, CDR2 YYREEE (reference sequence). The CDR3 region is CASSRTTGMGNTEAFF. The CDR3 nucleotides are TGTGCCAGCAGCCGAACGACAGGGATGGGGAACACTGAAGCTTTCTTT.

V gene TRBV6-5 combines with J gene TRBJ2-7; 9 positions match TRBD1. Germline V gene data show CDR1 as MNHEY and CDR2 as SVGAGI. Trimming took 0 bases from V and 6 from J; bases not matched to a gene: 6. This CDR3 comprises 15 residues. As DNA, the CDR3 is TGTGCCAGCAGTTACTCAGAGGACAGGGGTTTCGAGCAGTACTTC. Residues: CASSYSEDRGFEQYF.

This chain joins TRBV5-1 and TRBJ2-5, with TRBD2 as a possible D gene (6 bases). The germline V gene encodes CDR1 SGHRS and CDR2 YFSETQ. V lost 0 bases, J lost 1 base, and 13 bases lay in between. The CDR3 has 16 residues. CDR3 residues: CASSLGLAVIQETQYF. CDR3 DNA: TGCGCCAGCAGCTTGGGATTAGCGGTAATCCAAGAGACCCAGTACTTC.

In its sample, this clone was seen once. The chain recombines TRBV6-5 with TRBJ1-2, with no clear D. CDR1 is MNHEY, CDR2 SVGAGI, per germline. V was trimmed by 6 bases and J by 7 bases, leaving 15 bases between them. The CDR3 loop spans 13 amino acids. The CDR3 loop reads CASSQDGRGGYTF. The CDR3 coding sequence is TGTGCCAGCAGCCAAGACGGGAGAGGTGGCTACACCTTC.

The chain recombines TRBV19 with TRBJ1-3; D is undetermined. Between the trimmed V and J ends, which lost 5 bases and 5 bases, there was a span of 10 bases. This CDR3 region has 13 residues. CDR1 and CDR2 from the germline V gene are LNHDA and SQIVND (reference sequence). The CDR3 sequence: CASSVTSRNTIYF. CDR3 in DNA: TGTGCCAGTAGTGTGACTTCCAGAAACACCATATATTTT. The full variable domain, its missing parts supplied by reference TRBV19 and TRBJ1-3, is DGGITQSPKYLFRKEGQNVTLSCEQNLNHDAMYWYRQDPGQGLRLIYYSQIVNDFQKGDIAEGYSVSREKKESFPLTVTSAQKNPTAFYLCASSVTSRNTIYFGEGSWLTVV.

The chain uses TRBV11-1 and TRBJ1-1, with 11 bases that match TRBD1. V shed 5 bases and J 0 bases; nucleotides not matched to a gene: 5. The V gene's germline CDR1 is SGHAT and CDR2 FQDESV (reference sequence). The CDR3 is 16 residues long. The CDR3 bases are TGTGCCAGCAGCCGGACAGGGGGCGCGGTGAACACTGAAGCTTTCTTT. Protein product: CASSRTGGAVNTEAFF. The entire variable domain, with the rest obtained from reference TRBV11-1 and TRBJ1-1, is as follows: EAEVAQSPRYKITEKSQAVAFWCDPISGHATLYWYRQILGQGPELLVQFQDESVVDDSQLPKDRFSAERLKGVDSTLKIQPAELGDSAMYLCASSRTGGAVNTEAFFGQGTRLTVV.

This sequence joins TRBV7-2 and TRBJ1-2, with a weak D call TRBD1 (6 bases). CDR1 and CDR2 (germline): SGHTA, FQGNSA. The CDR3 extends over 15 amino acids. The ends were cut back, 3 bases at V and 8 bases at J, with 19 bases in the middle. The CDR3 DNA is TGTGCCAGCAGCTTCGGCAGGGGAGGGTCTGGGGGCTACACCTTC. It translates to CASSFGRGGSGGYTF.

This clone showed up just once. The rearrangement links TRBV5-1 to TRBJ1-2; TRBD1 matches at 9 bases. Germline values: CDR1 SGHRS, CDR2 YFSETQ. The CDR3 spans 15 residues. V gave up 1 base and J gave up 3 bases; unmatched junction bases: 4. The chain's CDR3 is CASSLSGQGYYGYTF. DNA for the CDR3: TGCGCCAGCAGCTTGTCGGGACAGGGTTACTATGGCTACACCTTC.

J is TRBJ2-1 and V is TRBV7-9, with D unclear. CDR1 SEHNR and CDR2 FQNEAQ come from the germline V gene (reference sequence). CDR3 length: 17 amino acids. The V gene lost 2 bases and the J gene lost 0 bases, with 14 bases spanning the gap. CDR3 sequence reads: CASSLRGDQSSYNEQFF. In DNA form, the CDR3 reads TGTGCCAGCAGCTTACGCGGAGATCAAAGCTCCTACAATGAGCAGTTCTTC.

The chain links TRBV30 to TRBJ1-1; D unresolved. CDR3 length equals 12 residues. The germline CDR1 and CDR2 sequences are GTSNPN and SVGIG (reference sequence). V was shortened by 1 base and J by 10 bases, with 13 bases between the two germline ends. The CDR3 loop is CAWSATLSRAFF. The CDR3 DNA sequence: TGTGCCTGGAGTGCGACCCTTTCTAGAGCTTTCTTT.

The chain employs TRBV7-3 and TRBJ2-7, with TRBD1 identical over 10 bases. Germline CDR1 is SGHTA and CDR2 is FQGTGA. V lost 0 bases and J lost 7; bases outside the gene matches: 6. The CDR3 runs to 15 residues. The CDR3 is CASSLTHGTGEEQYF. The CDR3 region has the DNA TGTGCCAGCAGCTTAACCCACGGGACAGGGGAAGAGCAGTACTTC.

The genes are TRBV5-6 and TRBJ2-7; TRBD1 agrees at 9 bases. There are 16 residues in the CDR3. The J segment lost 0 bases and the V segment lost 4 bases, leaving 8 bases of the junction unmatched. In germline, CDR1 is SGHDT, CDR2 YYEEEE. The CDR3 spells CASSTTGGLSSYEQYF. As DNA, the CDR3 is TGTGCCAGCAGCACCACAGGGGGCCTGAGCTCCTACGAGCAGTACTTC.